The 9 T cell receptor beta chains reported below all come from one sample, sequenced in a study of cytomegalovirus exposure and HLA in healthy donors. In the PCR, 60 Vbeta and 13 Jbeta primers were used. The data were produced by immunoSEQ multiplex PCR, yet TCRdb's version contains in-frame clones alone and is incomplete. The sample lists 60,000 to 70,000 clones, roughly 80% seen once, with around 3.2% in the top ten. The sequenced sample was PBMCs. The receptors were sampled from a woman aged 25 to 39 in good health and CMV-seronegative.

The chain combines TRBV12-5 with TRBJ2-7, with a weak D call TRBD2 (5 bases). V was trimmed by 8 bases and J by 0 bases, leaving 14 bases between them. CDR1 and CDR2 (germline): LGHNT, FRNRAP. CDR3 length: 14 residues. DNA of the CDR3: TGTGCTAGTTGTGCGGGCGGTATCTCCTACGAGCAGTACTTC. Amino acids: CASCAGGISYEQYF. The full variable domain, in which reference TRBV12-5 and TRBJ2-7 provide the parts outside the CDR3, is DARVTQTPRHKVTEMGQEVTMRCQPILGHNTVFWYRQTMMQGLELLAYFRNRAPLDDSGMPKDRFSAEMPDATLATLKIQPSEPRDSAVYFCASCAGGISYEQYFGPGTRLTVT.

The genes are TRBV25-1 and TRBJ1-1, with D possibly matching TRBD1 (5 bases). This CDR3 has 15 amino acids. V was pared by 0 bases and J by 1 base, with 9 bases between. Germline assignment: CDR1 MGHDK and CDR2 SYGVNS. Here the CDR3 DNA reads TGTGCCAGCAGTGAATATATTCAGGGGAACACTGAAGCTTTCTTT. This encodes CASSEYIQGNTEAFF.

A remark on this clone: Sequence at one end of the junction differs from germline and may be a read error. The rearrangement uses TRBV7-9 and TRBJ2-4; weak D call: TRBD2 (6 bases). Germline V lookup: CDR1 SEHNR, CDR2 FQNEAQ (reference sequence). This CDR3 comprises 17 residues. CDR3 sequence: CSSSSGDVSLAKNIQYF. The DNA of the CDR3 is TGTTCCAGCAGCTCGGGAGACGTGAGCCTAGCCAAAAACATTCAGTACTTC.

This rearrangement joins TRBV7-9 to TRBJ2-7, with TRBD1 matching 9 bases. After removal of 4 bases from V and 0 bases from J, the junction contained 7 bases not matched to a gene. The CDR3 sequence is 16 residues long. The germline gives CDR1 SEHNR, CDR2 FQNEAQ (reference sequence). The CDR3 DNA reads TGTGCCAGCAGCTCAACAGGGGGCCTAAGCTCCTACGAGCAGTACTTC. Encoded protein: CASSSTGGLSSYEQYF. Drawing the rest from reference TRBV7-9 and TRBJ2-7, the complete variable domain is DTGVSQNPRHKITKRGQNVTFRCDPISEHNRLYWYRQTLGQGPEFLTYFQNEAQLEKSRLLSDRFSAERPKGSFSTLEIQRTEQGDSAMYLCASSSTGGLSSYEQYFGPGTRLTVT.

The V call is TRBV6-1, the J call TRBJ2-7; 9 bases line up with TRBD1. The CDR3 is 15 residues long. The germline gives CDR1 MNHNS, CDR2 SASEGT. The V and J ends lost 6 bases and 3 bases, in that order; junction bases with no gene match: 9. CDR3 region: CASRQPGQGSYEQYF. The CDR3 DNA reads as TGTGCCAGCAGGCAACCGGGACAGGGTAGCTACGAGCAGTACTTC.

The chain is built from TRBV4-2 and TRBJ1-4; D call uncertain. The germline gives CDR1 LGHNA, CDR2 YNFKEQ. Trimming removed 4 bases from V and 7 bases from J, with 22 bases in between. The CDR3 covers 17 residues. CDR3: CASSPSLREGWGEKLFF. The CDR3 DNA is TGTGCCAGCAGCCCCTCCCTACGGGAGGGTTGGGGTGAAAAACTGTTTTTT.

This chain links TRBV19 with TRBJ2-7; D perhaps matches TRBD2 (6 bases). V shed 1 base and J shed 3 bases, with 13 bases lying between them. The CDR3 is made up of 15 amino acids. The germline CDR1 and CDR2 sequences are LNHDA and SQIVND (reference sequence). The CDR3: CASSIAVSRDYEQYF. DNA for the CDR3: TGTGCCAGTAGTATAGCCGTTTCGCGGGACTACGAGCAGTACTTC. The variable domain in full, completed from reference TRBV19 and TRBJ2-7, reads DGGITQSPKYLFRKEGQNVTLSCEQNLNHDAMYWYRQDPGQGLRLIYYSQIVNDFQKGDIAEGYSVSREKKESFPLTVTSAQKNPTAFYLCASSIAVSRDYEQYFGPGTRLTVT.

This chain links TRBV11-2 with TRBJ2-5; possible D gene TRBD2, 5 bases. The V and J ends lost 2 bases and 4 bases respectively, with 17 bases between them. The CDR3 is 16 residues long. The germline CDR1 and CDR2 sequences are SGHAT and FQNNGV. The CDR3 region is CASSLRAEPSGETQYF. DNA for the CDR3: TGTGCCAGCAGCTTAAGAGCGGAACCGTCGGGAGAGACCCAGTACTTC.

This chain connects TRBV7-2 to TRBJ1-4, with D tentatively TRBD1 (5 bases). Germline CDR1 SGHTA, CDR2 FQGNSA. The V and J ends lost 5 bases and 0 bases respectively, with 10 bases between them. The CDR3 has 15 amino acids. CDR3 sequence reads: CASSRDSATNEKLFF. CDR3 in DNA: TGTGCCAGCAGCAGAGACAGCGCAACTAATGAAAAACTGTTTTTT.